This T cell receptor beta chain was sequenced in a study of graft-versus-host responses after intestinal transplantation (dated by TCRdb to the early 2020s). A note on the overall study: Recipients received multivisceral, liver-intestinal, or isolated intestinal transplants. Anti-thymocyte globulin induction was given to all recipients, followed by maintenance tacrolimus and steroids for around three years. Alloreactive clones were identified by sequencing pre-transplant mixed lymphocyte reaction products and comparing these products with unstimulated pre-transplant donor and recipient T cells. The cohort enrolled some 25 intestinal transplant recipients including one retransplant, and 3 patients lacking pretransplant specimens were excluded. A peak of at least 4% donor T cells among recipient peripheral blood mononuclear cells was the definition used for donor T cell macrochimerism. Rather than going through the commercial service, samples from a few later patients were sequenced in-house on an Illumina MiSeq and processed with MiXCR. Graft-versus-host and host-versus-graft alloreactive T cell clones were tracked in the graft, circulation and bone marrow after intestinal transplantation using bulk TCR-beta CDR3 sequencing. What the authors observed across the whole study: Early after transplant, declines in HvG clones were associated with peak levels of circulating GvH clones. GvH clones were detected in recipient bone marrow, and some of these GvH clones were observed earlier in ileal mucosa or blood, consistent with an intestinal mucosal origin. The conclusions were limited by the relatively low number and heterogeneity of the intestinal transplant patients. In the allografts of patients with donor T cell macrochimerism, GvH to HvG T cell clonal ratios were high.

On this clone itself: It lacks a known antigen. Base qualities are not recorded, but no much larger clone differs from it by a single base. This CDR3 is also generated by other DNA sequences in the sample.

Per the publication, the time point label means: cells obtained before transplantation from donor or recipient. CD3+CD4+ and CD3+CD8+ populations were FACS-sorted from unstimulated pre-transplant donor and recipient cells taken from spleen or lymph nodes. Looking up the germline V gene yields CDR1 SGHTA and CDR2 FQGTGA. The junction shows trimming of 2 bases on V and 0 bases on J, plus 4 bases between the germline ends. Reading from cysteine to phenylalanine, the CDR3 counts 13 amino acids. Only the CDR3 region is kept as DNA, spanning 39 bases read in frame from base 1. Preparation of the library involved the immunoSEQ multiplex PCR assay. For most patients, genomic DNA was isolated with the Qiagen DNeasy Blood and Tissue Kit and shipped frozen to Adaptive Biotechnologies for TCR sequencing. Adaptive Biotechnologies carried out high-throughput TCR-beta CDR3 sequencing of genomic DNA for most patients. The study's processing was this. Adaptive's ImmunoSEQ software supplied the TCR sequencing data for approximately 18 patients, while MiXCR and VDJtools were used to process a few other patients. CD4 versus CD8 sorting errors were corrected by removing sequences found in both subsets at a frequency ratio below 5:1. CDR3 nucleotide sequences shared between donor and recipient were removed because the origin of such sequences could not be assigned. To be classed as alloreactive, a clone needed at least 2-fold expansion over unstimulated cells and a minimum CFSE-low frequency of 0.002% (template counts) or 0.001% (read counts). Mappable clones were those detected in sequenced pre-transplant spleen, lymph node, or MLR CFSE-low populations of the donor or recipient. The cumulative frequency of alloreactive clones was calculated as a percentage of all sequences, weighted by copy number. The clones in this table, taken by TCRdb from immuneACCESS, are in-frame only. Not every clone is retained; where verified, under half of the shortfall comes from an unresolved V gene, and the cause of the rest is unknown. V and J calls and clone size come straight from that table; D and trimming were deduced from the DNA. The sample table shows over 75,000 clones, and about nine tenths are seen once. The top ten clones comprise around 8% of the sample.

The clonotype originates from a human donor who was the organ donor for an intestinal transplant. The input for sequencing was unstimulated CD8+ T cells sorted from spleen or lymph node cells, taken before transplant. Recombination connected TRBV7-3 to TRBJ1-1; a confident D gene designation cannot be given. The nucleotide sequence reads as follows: TGTGCCAGCAGCTTACAGGTGAACACTGAAGCTTTCTTT. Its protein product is CASSLQVNTEAFF.